A single T cell receptor (beta chain) is shown here with its context. Trimming shortened V by 2 bases and J by 5 bases, and 13 bases separated the two germline ends. The CDR3 has 15 residues. The germline CDR1 and CDR2 sequences are SNHLY and FYNNEI. The source of the sample is a study of T cell clones after liver transplantation. The table came from immunoSEQ multiplex PCR; TCRdb's copy has only in-frame clones and leaves some out. Of 99,000 or so clones in the sample, about 81% are singletons; the top ten hold just under 1%. The input for sequencing was CD4+ T cells from blood, taken before liver transplant. The rearrangement uses TRBV2 and TRBJ1-5; no definite D call. The TCR originated in a human donor who received a liver transplant. Here the CDR3 reads CASSERLNSHQPQHF. The CDR3 DNA sequence: TGTGCCAGCAGTGAAAGGCTCAATTCACATCAGCCCCAGCATTTT.